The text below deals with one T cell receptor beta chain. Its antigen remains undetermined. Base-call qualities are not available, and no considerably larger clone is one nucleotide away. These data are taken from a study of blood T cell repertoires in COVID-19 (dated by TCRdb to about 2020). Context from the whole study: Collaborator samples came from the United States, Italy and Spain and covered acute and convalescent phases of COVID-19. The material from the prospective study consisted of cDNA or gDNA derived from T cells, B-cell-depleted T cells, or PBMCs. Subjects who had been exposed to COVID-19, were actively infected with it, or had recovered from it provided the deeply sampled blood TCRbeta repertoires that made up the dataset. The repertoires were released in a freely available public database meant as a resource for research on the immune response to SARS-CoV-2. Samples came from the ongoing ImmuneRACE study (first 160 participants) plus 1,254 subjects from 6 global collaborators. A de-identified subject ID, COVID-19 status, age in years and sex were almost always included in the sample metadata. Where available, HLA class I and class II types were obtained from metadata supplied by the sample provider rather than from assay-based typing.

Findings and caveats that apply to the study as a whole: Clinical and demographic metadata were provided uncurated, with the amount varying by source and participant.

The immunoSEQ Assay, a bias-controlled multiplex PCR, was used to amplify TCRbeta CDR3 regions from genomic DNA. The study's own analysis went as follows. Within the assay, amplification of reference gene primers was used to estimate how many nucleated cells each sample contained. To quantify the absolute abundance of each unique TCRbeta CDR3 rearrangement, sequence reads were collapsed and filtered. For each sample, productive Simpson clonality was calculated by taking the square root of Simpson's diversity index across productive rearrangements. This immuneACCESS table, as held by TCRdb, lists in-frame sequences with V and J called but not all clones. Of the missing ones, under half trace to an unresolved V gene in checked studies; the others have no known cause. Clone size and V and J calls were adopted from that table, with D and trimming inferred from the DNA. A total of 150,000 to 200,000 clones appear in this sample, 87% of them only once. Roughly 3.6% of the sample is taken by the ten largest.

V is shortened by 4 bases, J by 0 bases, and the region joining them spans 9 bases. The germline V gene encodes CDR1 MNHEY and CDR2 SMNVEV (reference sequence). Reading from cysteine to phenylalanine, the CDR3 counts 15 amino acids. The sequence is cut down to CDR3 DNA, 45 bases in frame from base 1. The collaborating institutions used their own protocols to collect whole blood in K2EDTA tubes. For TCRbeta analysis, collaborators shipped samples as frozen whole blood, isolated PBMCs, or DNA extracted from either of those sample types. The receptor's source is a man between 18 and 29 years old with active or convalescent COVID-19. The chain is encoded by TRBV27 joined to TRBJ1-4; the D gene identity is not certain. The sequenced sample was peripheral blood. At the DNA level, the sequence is TGTGCCAGCAGTTACCACTCGGCAACTAATGAAAAACTGTTTTTT. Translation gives CASSYHSATNEKLFF.